This TCR beta chain stems from a study of T cells in Graves' hyperthyroidism and ophthalmopathy. TCR beta CDR3 regions were amplified from RNA transcripts. TCR CDR3 underwent first-round RT-PCR with the HTBI primer set. TCRdb ran MiXCR on the multiplex PCR reads and lists one entry per CDR3 protein. Of 45,000 or so distinct CDR3 sequences in the sample, around 45% were seen once. This clonotype appeared a single time. The J segment lost 4 bases and the V segment lost 4 bases, leaving 2 bases of the junction unmatched. This CDR3 has 15 residues. Germline CDR1 SNHLY, CDR2 FYNNEI. The sequencing sample was made of peripheral blood or thyroid tissue (not recorded which). The origin of this receptor is a woman aged 50 to 60 with Graves' hyperthyroidism. The chain recombines TRBV2 with TRBJ2-5, with TRBD2 identical over 14 bases. As DNA, the CDR3 is TGTGCCAGCAGTGCGACTAGCGGGAGGGGAGAGACCCAGTACTTC. It specifies CASSATSGRGETQYF.